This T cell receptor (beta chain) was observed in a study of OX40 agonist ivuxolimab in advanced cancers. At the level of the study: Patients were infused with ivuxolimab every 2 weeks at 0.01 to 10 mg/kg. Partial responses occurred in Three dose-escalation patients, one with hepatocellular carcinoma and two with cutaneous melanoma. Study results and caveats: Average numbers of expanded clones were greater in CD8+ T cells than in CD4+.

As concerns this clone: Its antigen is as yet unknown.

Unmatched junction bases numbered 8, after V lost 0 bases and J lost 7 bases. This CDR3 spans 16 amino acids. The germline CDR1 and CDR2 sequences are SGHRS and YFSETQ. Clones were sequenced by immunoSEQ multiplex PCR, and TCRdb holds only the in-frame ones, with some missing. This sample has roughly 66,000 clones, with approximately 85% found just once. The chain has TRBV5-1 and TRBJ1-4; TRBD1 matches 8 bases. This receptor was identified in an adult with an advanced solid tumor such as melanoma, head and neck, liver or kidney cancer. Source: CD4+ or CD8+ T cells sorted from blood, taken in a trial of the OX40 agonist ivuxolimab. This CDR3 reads CASSLGQGRGSEKLFF. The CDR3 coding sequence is TGCGCCAGCAGCTTGGGACAGGGGAGAGGTAGTGAAAAACTGTTTTTT. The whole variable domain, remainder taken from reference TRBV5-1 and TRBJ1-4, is KAGVTQTPRYLIKTRGQQVTLSCSPISGHRSVSWYQQTPGQGLQFLFEYFSETQRNKGNFPGRFSGRQFSNSRSEMNVSTLELGDSALYLCASSLGQGRGSEKLFFGSGTQLSVL.